Listed here is a single T cell receptor (beta chain). Its antigen is undetermined. The CDR3 runs 13 residues. Germline V gene data show CDR1 as SEHNR and CDR2 as FQNEAQ (reference sequence). V shed 1 base and J shed 2 bases, with 6 bases lying between them. The data derive from a study of cytomegalovirus exposure and HLA in healthy donors. Study results and limitations: Analyzed later, most CMV-associated TCR beta chains appeared HLA-restricted. A later analysis reportedly identified an Asian-associated ancestry cluster as carrying fewer N-insertions than the approximately 670-donor mean. In a later analysis, across HLA loci, associated TCR counts were highest for DRB1, lowest for HLA-C.

PCR used 60 Vbeta primers and 13 Jbeta primers. Sequencing was performed with immunoSEQ multiplex PCR; in TCRdb, only in-frame clones are kept and a portion is missing. The sample lists 100,000 to 150,000 clones, about 82% seen once, with roughly 1.2% in the top ten. This chain links TRBV7-9 with TRBJ2-7; no clear D. This clonotype was sampled from a boy between 10 and 17 years old in good health and CMV-seronegative. The source material was PBMCs. Here the CDR3 DNA reads TGTGCCAGCAGCTTAGTAGCCCCCTACGAGCAGTACTTC. It yields the protein CASSLVAPYEQYF.